These T cell receptor beta chains were read from a single sample in a study of CDR3 diversity in severe acne. TCRdb re-derived calls from the PCR reads in MiXCR, one entry per CDR3 protein. The table has around 94,000 distinct CDR3 sequences, roughly half seen once. The specimen was blood. The source of these receptors is a male donor with acne. The CDR3 runs from the conserved cysteine through the conserved F or W. Fields, in order: V gene, J gene, CDR3 protein.

>TRBV3-1|TRBJ2-5
CASNPRGETQYF
>TRBV7-9|TRBJ2-7
CASSSGLAGVKQYF
>TRBV5-1|TRBJ2-3
CASSFGGSGTDTQYF
>TRBV5-1|TRBJ1-4
CASSWGTSGREKLFF
>TRBV7-8|TRBJ1-1
CASSFGGDGTEAFF
>TRBV12-1|TRBJ1-5
CASSFDGVGQPQHF
>TRBV9|TRBJ2-2
CASSVEGTGELFF
>TRBV11-2|TRBJ2-5
CASSQGLAGGLRETQYF
>TRBV9|TRBJ2-7
CASSPANGYEQYF
>TRBV11-2|TRBJ2-7
CASSRNTNLGQGSTYEQYF
>TRBV27|TRBJ2-5
CASSLGSGGSETQYF
>TRBV20-1|TRBJ2-1
CSARDVTSGRGDEQFF
>TRBV6-2/TRBV6-3|TRBJ2-1
CASKFGQGWDEQFF
>TRBV6-5|TRBJ2-2
CASSYDPGQASGELFF
>TRBV2|TRBJ2-5
CATKGIVETQYF
>TRBV29-1|TRBJ1-5
CSVQAFSNQPQHF
>TRBV18|TRBJ2-1
CASSHVLGVDNEQFF
>TRBV20-1|TRBJ2-5
CSAKGLAGLQETQYF
>TRBV7-2|TRBJ2-1
CASRKTGGHEQFF
>TRBV7-8|TRBJ2-6
CASSVTGTGPTGANVLTF
>TRBV6-2/TRBV6-3|TRBJ2-2
CALRAGVGHTGELFF
>TRBV9|TRBJ2-5
CASSPLGTSGRALETQYF
>TRBV15|TRBJ2-7
CATSRDPTAYEQYF
>TRBV19|TRBJ1-2
CASRAATGRNGYTF
>TRBV7-2|TRBJ2-7
CASSRSGRGDEQYF
>TRBV5-5|TRBJ2-7
CASSLALGLESYEQYF
>TRBV19|TRBJ1-2
CASSIEVRWNYGYTF
>TRBV9|TRBJ2-3
CASTGSNNEQYF
>TRBV3-1|TRBJ2-2
CASSQAAGFPPGAGELFF
>TRBV6-6|TRBJ1-4
CASSPGGLNEKLFF
>TRBV18|TRBJ1-1
CASSTGVNTEAFF
>TRBV27|TRBJ1-1
CASSSPQGGRKEAFF
>TRBV20-1|TRBJ1-3
CSARDPNRGDTIYF
>TRBV7-8|TRBJ1-4
CASSPGQDALAQEKLFF
>TRBV11-2|TRBJ2-5
CASSLEAGGQETQYF
>TRBV7-9|TRBJ2-7
CASSSRGGGAPTYEQYF
>TRBV6-1|TRBJ2-1
CASSGGGGDERFF
>TRBV25-1|TRBJ1-2
CASSRSTGVVKGYTF
>TRBV19|TRBJ1-5
CASSLSAGAHVGNQPQHF
>TRBV13|TRBJ2-6
CASGSSGANVLTF
>TRBV7-8|TRBJ2-2
CASSLVGGKAGELFF
>TRBV2|TRBJ1-5
CASRDRENSNQPQHF
>TRBV19|TRBJ2-6
CASGQTSGANVLTF
>TRBV5-1|TRBJ1-1
CASSFTGGITEAFF
>TRBV5-4|TRBJ2-5
CAIRTSGYQETQYF
>TRBV5-1|TRBJ2-1
CASSPKGTPYNEQFF
>TRBV29-1|TRBJ1-1
CSVPRARGARTEAFF
>TRBV2|TRBJ2-2
CASSEHDSDTGELFF
>TRBV20-1|TRBJ2-1
CSARPGLASSYEQFF
>TRBV6-2/TRBV6-3|TRBJ2-1
CASSYPLAGEVDNEQFF
>TRBV10-3|TRBJ2-5
CATKRGPGRETQYF
>TRBV7-8|TRBJ2-5
CASSLDGQPRYF
>TRBV7-3|TRBJ2-5
CASSPPSGETQYF
>TRBV10-3|TRBJ2-5
CASAVAENEKLSFGSGTQYF
>TRBV10-3|TRBJ2-7
CAISERTSGSDEQYF
>TRBV6-6|TRBJ2-7
CASRKGTGGVEQYF
>TRBV6-2/TRBV6-3|TRBJ2-5
CASSYSLETQYF
>TRBV3-1|TRBJ2-1
CASSLERGEQFF
>TRBV6-2/TRBV6-3|TRBJ2-2
CASSPGLAGEVPGELFF
>TRBV10-3|TRBJ2-3
CASSGQGPTTDTQYF